Presented here are 15 T cell receptor beta chains from one specimen sequenced in a study of OX40 agonist ivuxolimab in advanced cancers. TCRdb keeps only in-frame clones here, not all; method: immunoSEQ multiplex PCR. The profile covers 55,000 to 75,000 clones, with 86% appearing a single time and under 0.75% taken by the ten largest. Sample: CD4+ or CD8+ T cells sorted from blood, taken in a trial of the OX40 agonist ivuxolimab. These TCRs come from an adult with an advanced solid tumor such as melanoma, head and neck, liver or kidney cancer.

The rearrangement uses TRBV29-1 and TRBJ1-2; D unclear. The germline V gene has CDR1 SQVTM and CDR2 ANQGSEA. The CDR3 has 11 residues. Between the trimmed V and J ends, which lost 8 bases and 0 bases, there was a span of 7 bases. The CDR3 DNA follows: TGCAGCTTATTTACTAACTATGGCTACACCTTC. It is translated as CSLFTNYGYTF.

J is TRBJ2-1 and V is TRBV30; TRBD2 aligns across 15 bases. This CDR3 has 17 amino acids. The junction had 9 bases not matched to a gene; V was cut back by 5 bases and J by 4 bases. Germline V CDR1 and CDR2: GTSNPN, SVGIG (reference sequence). The CDR3 loop reads CAWDPIGTSGGYNEQFF. The CDR3 nucleotides read TGTGCCTGGGACCCGATAGGGACTAGCGGGGGGTACAATGAGCAGTTCTTC.

This clone has only one observation. The V gene is TRBV6-1, the J gene TRBJ1-5; maybe TRBD1 (6 bases). Germline loops: CDR1 MNHNS, CDR2 SASEGT. The CDR3 has 13 amino acids. V lost 2 bases and J 4 bases, leaving 6 bases between the germline ends. The CDR3 protein is CASSEQGNQPQHF. Here the CDR3 DNA reads TGTGCCAGCAGTGAACAGGGGAATCAGCCCCAGCATTTT.

The chain couples TRBV2 to TRBJ2-7, with 8 nucleotides matching TRBD1. Trimming at V came to 7 bases and at J to 3 bases, leaving 11 bases not matched to a gene. The CDR3 totals 15 residues. Germline V gene data show CDR1 as SNHLY and CDR2 as FYNNEI. CDR3 coding DNA: TGTGCCAGCACCTTACTGGGACAGGAAGGCTACGAGCAGTACTTC. It codes for CASTLLGQEGYEQYF.

A single count supports this clone. V usage is TRBV6-1 and J usage is TRBJ2-7; the D gene is possibly TRBD1 (6 bases). The V gene lost 6 bases and the J gene lost 3 bases, with 15 bases spanning the gap. Germline values: CDR1 MNHNS, CDR2 SASEGT. This CDR3 contains 14 residues. This CDR3 is CASSVDTGIYEQYF. The CDR3 DNA reads TGTGCCAGCAGCGTTGATACAGGGATCTACGAGCAGTACTTC.

The V gene is TRBV4-3, the J gene TRBJ1-6, with D uncertain. The CDR3 is 15 residues long. Germline V gene lookup returns CDR1 LGHNA and CDR2 YSLEER. The V end was cut by 1 base, the J end by 14 bases, with 18 bases between. CDR3 coding DNA: TGCGCCAGCAGCCAAGTCGGACGTATGAAAGAAGCCCTCCACTTT. Translated: CASSQVGRMKEALHF.

This clone was seen a single time. The V gene is TRBV5-6, the J gene TRBJ1-1; the D is unclear. Trimming removed 4 bases from V and 2 bases from J, with 15 bases in between. CDR3 length equals 15 residues. The V gene's germline CDR1 is SGHDT and CDR2 YYEEEE. The CDR3 sequence: CASSPGTRPNTEAFF. CDR3 in DNA: TGTGCCAGCAGCCCGGGTACTCGGCCCAACACTGAAGCTTTCTTT.

The chain employs TRBV5-1 and TRBJ2-2, with 8 positions matching TRBD1. Germline CDR1 reads SGHRS; CDR2 reads YFSETQ. The V segment lost 2 bases and the J segment 1 base; nucleotides outside the gene matches: 7. The CDR3 covers 17 residues. The chain's CDR3 is CASSFGGTGLNTGELFF. In DNA form, the CDR3 reads TGCGCCAGCAGCTTTGGCGGGACAGGCCTGAACACCGGGGAGCTGTTTTTT.

The genes are TRBV28 and TRBJ1-5, with a possible D match to TRBD1 (5 bases). Trimming took off 2 bases at V and 5 bases at J, with 19 bases between the two ends. The V gene's germline CDR1 is MDHEN and CDR2 SYDVKM. This CDR3 has 17 residues. The CDR3 bases are TGTGCCAGCAGTTTAAGGGTCTTCTCCGGGGGGGATCAGCCCCAGCATTTT. It specifies CASSLRVFSGGDQPQHF.

This sequence joins TRBV7-9 and TRBJ2-7; tentatively, D is TRBD1 or TRBD2 (5 bases each). CDR3 size: 14 residues. CDR1 is SEHNR, CDR2 FQNEAQ, per germline (reference sequence). V was cut by 5 bases and J by 2 bases, with 13 bases left in between. CDR3: CASSIGDPAYEQYF. The CDR3 bases are TGTGCCAGCAGCATTGGGGACCCCGCCTACGAGCAGTACTTC.

CDR3 region: CASSLGQGEPNYGYTF. The CDR3 DNA reads TGTGCCAGCAGCTTGGGACAGGGGGAGCCTAACTATGGCTACACCTTC. The J gene is TRBJ1-2, the V gene TRBV5-4, with TRBD1 matching 9 bases. The germline V gene has CDR1 SGHNT and CDR2 YYREEE (reference sequence). After removal of 0 bases from V and 0 bases from J, the junction contained 3 bases not matched to a gene. CDR3 size: 16 residues.

This chain links TRBV4-3 with TRBJ2-7; the D is unclear. The germline V gene encodes CDR1 LGHNA and CDR2 YSLEER. CDR3 length equals 17 residues. Between the trimmed V and J ends, which lost 0 bases and 2 bases, there was a span of 17 bases. The CDR3 coding sequence is TGCGCCAGCAGCCAAGATTGGAACCCGGACCTTCCCTACGAGCAGTACTTC. The encoded protein is CASSQDWNPDLPYEQYF.

This clone was observed a few times. The gene calls are TRBV27 and TRBJ2-7; 12 bases agree with TRBD2. Losses at the gene ends were 3 bases for V and 2 bases for J; bases not matched to a gene: 5. The CDR3 runs to 16 residues. Germline CDR1 is MNHEY and CDR2 is SMNVEV (reference sequence). In DNA form, the CDR3 reads TGTGCCAGCAGTTTTACTAGCGGGAGGCATCCCTACGAGCAGTACTTC. Its protein is CASSFTSGRHPYEQYF.

The chain uses TRBV29-1 and TRBJ1-5, with D unresolved. Between the trimmed V and J ends, which lost 6 bases and 0 bases, there was a span of 12 bases. Germline lookup yields CDR1 SQVTM and CDR2 ANQGSEA. The CDR3 sequence is 14 residues long. The CDR3 loop reads CSVTERNSNQPQHF. The CDR3 nucleotides read TGCAGCGTGACCGAACGGAATAGCAATCAGCCCCAGCATTTT.

CDR3 coding DNA: TGTGCCACCAGACAGGTGAACACTGAAGCTTTCTTT. Translated: CATRQVNTEAFF. The chain uses TRBV28 and TRBJ1-1; maybe TRBD1 (6 bases). This CDR3 has 12 residues. The germline V gene has CDR1 MDHEN and CDR2 SYDVKM. V lost 10 bases, J lost 0 bases, and 9 bases lay in between.